In its sample, the clone carrying this TCR beta chain was seen once. The antigen is unknown. This record belongs to a study of CD8+ T cells in alopecia areata. The wider study: Treated patients were dosed with oral tofacitinib, taking 5 to 10 mg twice daily.

The study, taken as a whole, reports: Sequenced scalp T cells also include alphabeta T cells resident in normal skin. For patients receiving tofacitinib, scalp clonality and expanded CD8+ clones among the top 100 significantly decreased. Many expanded lesional clones persisted during tofacitinib (in both scalp and blood).

Per the germline V gene, CDR1 is MNHEY and CDR2 is SVGAGI. The CDR3 runs to 13 residues. The V and J ends lost 6 bases and 2 bases respectively, with 10 bases between them. Treatment: oral pan-JAK inhibitor, 5-10 mg twice daily. RNA, once extracted, was reverse transcribed into cDNA for use as the sequencing template. Generated by immunoSEQ multiplex PCR, the TCRdb table keeps only in-frame clones and is missing some. The sample lists roughly 190,000 clones; about three fifths were seen once. V is TRBV6-5 and J is TRBJ1-2; maybe TRBD1 (5 bases). The material was CD4+ T cells sorted from blood, obtained at week 4, from a patient treated with tofacitinib. This sequence was found in a human donor with alopecia areata. The CDR3 sequence: CASRGTRNYGYTF. CDR3 bases: TGTGCCAGCAGAGGGACCAGGAACTATGGCTACACCTTC.